These 27 T cell receptor beta chains originate from one sample sequenced in a study of metastatic and nonmetastatic thyroid tumors. Until they underwent thyroid surgery, no patient had received any treatment. TCRdb re-clonotyped the PCR reads through MiXCR. The sample contains approximately 2,900 clones, roughly 35% of which appear only once. Source material: tumor tissue. The receptors stem from a female donor with papillary thyroid cancer or a benign thyroid nodule (not recorded which). Some clones in this sample may be carry-over from other donors' samples.

The V call is TRBV12-3 or TRBV12-4, the J call TRBJ1-4; TRBD1 agrees at 7 bases. The CDR3 consists of 14 residues. The V gene end was trimmed by 6 bases and the J gene end by 5 bases; junction bases not matched to a gene: 6. CDR3 protein: CASRNPTGNEKLFF. The CDR3 DNA sequence: TGTGCCAGCAGGAACCCGACAGGGAATGAAAAACTGTTTTTT.

CDR3 in amino acids: CASSFTGHEQYF. In DNA, the CDR3 is TGTGCCAGCAGCTTTACAGGCCACGAGCAGTACTTC. The chain employs TRBV11-3 and TRBJ2-7; D possibly corresponds to TRBD1 (5 bases). Germline loops: CDR1 SGHNT, CDR2 YENEEA. This CDR3 comprises 12 residues. V lost 3 bases and J lost 5, with 8 bases in between.

This chain joins TRBV11-2 and TRBJ2-7, with 14 bases matching TRBD2. CDR1 and CDR2 from the germline V gene are SGHAT and FQNNGV. The CDR3 totals 16 residues. V lost 4 bases to trimming and J lost 3 bases; unmatched junction nucleotides: 5. The CDR3: CASSSWTSGRLYEQYF. The CDR3 nucleotides are TGTGCCAGCAGCTCGTGGACTAGCGGGAGGCTCTACGAGCAGTACTTC.

This chain joins TRBV7-6 and TRBJ2-3; a possible D gene is TRBD1 (6 bases). V was cut by 5 bases and J by 2 bases, with 14 bases left in between. The CDR3 is 15 amino acids. Germline lookup yields CDR1 SGHVS and CDR2 FNYEAQ. CDR3 bases: TGTGCCAGCAGCCGGTGGACAGAACTCACAGATACGCAGTATTTT. This codes for CASSRWTELTDTQYF.

This clone was observed a few times. The J gene is TRBJ2-6, the V gene TRBV27; possibly TRBD2 for D (6 bases). This CDR3 spans 17 amino acids. V lost 9 bases, J lost 0 bases, and 18 bases lay in between. CDR1 and CDR2 (germline): MNHEY, SMNVEV (reference sequence). CDR3: CASSRGTGVSGANVLTF. In nucleotides, the CDR3 is TGTGCCAGTTCCCGAGGGACGGGGGTCTCTGGGGCCAACGTCCTGACTTTC.

This clone was recorded a few times. The J gene is TRBJ1-2, the V gene TRBV19, with D possibly being TRBD1 (6 bases). The length of the CDR3 is 14 residues. V dropped 3 bases and J dropped 6 bases, with 14 bases sitting between them. Germline CDR1 and CDR2: LNHDA and SQIVND (reference sequence). This CDR3 reads CASSIGQLSDGYTF. CDR3 DNA sequence: TGTGCCAGTAGTATCGGACAGCTCAGCGATGGCTACACCTTC. The full variable domain, its missing parts supplied by reference TRBV19 and TRBJ1-2, is DGGITQSPKYLFRKEGQNVTLSCEQNLNHDAMYWYRQDPGQGLRLIYYSQIVNDFQKGDIAEGYSVSREKKESFPLTVTSAQKNPTAFYLCASSIGQLSDGYTFGSGTRLTVV.

This clone was found a few times. The V call is TRBV6-2 or TRBV6-3, the J call TRBJ2-1; either TRBD1 or TRBD2 may fit D (5 bases each). Looked up from germline, CDR1 is MNHEY and CDR2 is SVGEGT. This CDR3 is built from 13 residues. The V end lost 6 bases, the J end lost 6 bases, and 12 bases lay between the germline ends. This CDR3 reads CASRSPGTNEQFF. The CDR3 region has the DNA TGTGCCAGCAGGTCCCCGGGGACCAATGAGCAGTTCTTC.

The rearrangement links TRBV20-1 to TRBJ2-7; no firm D call. CDR1 is DFQATT, CDR2 SNEGSKA, per germline (reference sequence). This CDR3 is built from 13 residues. Trimming removed 3 bases from V and 5 bases from J, with 14 bases in between. CDR3: CSASYVGLDEQYF. In nucleotides, the CDR3 is TGCAGTGCTAGTTACGTAGGGTTAGACGAGCAGTACTTC.

This clone was counted only a few times. This chain links TRBV7-2 with TRBJ2-1, with TRBD1 as a possible D gene (5 bases). The CDR3 is 13 amino acids. Deletions cut 4 bases from V and 7 bases from J, with 11 bases between. Germline CDR1 reads SGHTA; CDR2 reads FQGNSA. CDR3 in amino acids: CASSSGPWNEQFF. In DNA form, the CDR3 reads TGTGCCAGCAGCTCAGGGCCCTGGAATGAGCAGTTCTTC.

V is TRBV9 and J is TRBJ2-1; TRBD1 matches 7 bases. Trimming cost V 0 bases and J 1 base; bases outside gene matches: 4. Germline V gene data show CDR1 as SGDLS and CDR2 as YYNGEE. There are 16 residues in the CDR3. CDR3 nucleotide sequence: TGTGCCAGCAGCGTAGCCCCGGGACAGTCCTACAATGAGCAGTTCTTC. It encodes CASSVAPGQSYNEQFF. The full variable domain, completed using reference TRBV9 and TRBJ2-1, is DSGVTQTPKHLITATGQRVTLRCSPRSGDLSVYWYQQSLDQGLQFLIQYYNGEERAKGNILERFSAQQFPDLHSELNLSSLELGDSALYFCASSVAPGQSYNEQFFGPGTRLTVL.

The chain has TRBV30 and TRBJ2-7, with D perhaps being TRBD1 or TRBD2 (6 bases each). The CDR3 contains 12 residues. CDR1 is GTSNPN, CDR2 SVGIG, per germline (reference sequence). Trimming removed 1 base from V and 5 bases from J, with 9 bases in between. CDR3 region: CAWSAGGHEQYF. The CDR3 DNA follows: TGTGCCTGGAGTGCCGGGGGCCACGAGCAGTACTTC.

The chain links TRBV5-1 to TRBJ2-2; TRBD2 might be the D (5 bases). The CDR3 covers 16 residues. Per germline, CDR1 SGHRS and CDR2 YFSETQ. The V gene lost 4 bases and the J gene lost 1 base, with 14 bases spanning the gap. The CDR3 DNA sequence: TGCGCCAGCAGCCCGGACGAGGGATGGAACACCGGGGAGCTGTTTTTT. Its translation is CASSPDEGWNTGELFF.

This clone was detected a few times. This chain connects TRBV6-1 to TRBJ1-1, with D unresolved. Germline V gene lookup returns CDR1 MNHNS and CDR2 SASEGT. Trimming removed 10 bases at V and 1 base at J, with 16 bases between. This CDR3 is built from 14 residues. This CDR3 reads CATLDGSRNTEAFF. CDR3 nucleotides: TGTGCCACCCTTGACGGCTCGAGGAACACTGAAGCTTTCTTT.

The table lists this clone with a few counts. The CDR3 DNA follows: TGCGCCAGCAGCCAAGATAGCGGGGCTGAAGCTTTCTTT. Encoded protein: CASSQDSGAEAFF. This sequence joins TRBV4-1 and TRBJ1-1; D is undetermined. The length of the CDR3 is 13 residues. Germline CDR1 MGHRA, CDR2 YSYEKL. The V and J ends lost 0 bases and 6 bases respectively, with 8 bases between them.

Only a few counts were recorded for this clone. V and J are TRBV19 and TRBJ1-5; weak D call: TRBD1 (6 bases). The germline V and J ends were trimmed by 5 bases and 4 bases, with 12 bases remaining between them. Germline lookup yields CDR1 LNHDA and CDR2 SQIVND (reference sequence). The CDR3 loop spans 14 amino acids. CDR3 residues: CASSSGTTNQPQHF. CDR3 sequence (DNA): TGTGCCAGTAGTTCGGGGACAACAAATCAGCCCCAGCATTTT.

This clone was found many times. The CDR3 is CASSYRTGELFF. The CDR3 coding sequence is TGTGCCAGCAGTTATAGGACCGGGGAGCTGTTTTTT. The rearrangement uses TRBV12-3 or TRBV12-4 and TRBJ2-2; no clear D gene. The V and J ends lost 4 bases and 5 bases respectively, with 5 bases between them. This CDR3 spans 12 amino acids.

This clone was seen a handful of times. The genes are TRBV6-1 and TRBJ1-2, with 7 positions matching TRBD1. J gave up 8 bases and V 8 bases, and 5 bases lay outside the gene matches. Germline V gene lookup returns CDR1 MNHNS and CDR2 SASEGT. The CDR3 consists of 11 residues. CDR3 DNA: TGTGCCAGCTCACAGGGGCGAGGCTACACCTTC. It translates to CASSQGRGYTF.

The chain is built from TRBV20-1 and TRBJ1-1; D call uncertain. V shed 7 bases and J shed 3 bases, with 18 bases lying between them. The germline CDR1 and CDR2 sequences are DFQATT and SNEGSKA (reference sequence). The CDR3 covers 14 residues. As DNA, the CDR3 is TGCAGTGGAGGCGGCTTTGGGGTGTACACTGAAGCTTTCTTT. Translating gives CSGGGFGVYTEAFF.

This chain uses TRBV7-9 with TRBJ2-7; D not certain. V was pared by 8 bases and J by 6 bases, with 11 bases between. The CDR3 loop spans 11 amino acids. Germline CDR1 SEHNR, CDR2 FQNEAQ (reference sequence). This CDR3 is CASGSSSEQYF. The CDR3 nucleotides are TGTGCCAGCGGATCTTCAAGCGAGCAGTACTTC.

This rearrangement joins TRBV19 to TRBJ1-5; D gene uncertain. The V end lost 7 bases, the J end lost 8 bases, and 18 bases lay between the germline ends. The CDR3 covers 14 residues. Germline V lookup: CDR1 LNHDA, CDR2 SQIVND (reference sequence). The CDR3 bases are TGTGCCAGTATTATTTTCGACTTTAATAAGCCCCAGCATTTT. It codes for CASIIFDFNKPQHF. The full variable domain, completed using reference TRBV19 and TRBJ1-5, is DGGITQSPKYLFRKEGQNVTLSCEQNLNHDAMYWYRQDPGQGLRLIYYSQIVNDFQKGDIAEGYSVSREKKESFPLTVTSAQKNPTAFYLCASIIFDFNKPQHFGDGTRLSIL.

This clone came up a few times. J is TRBJ2-7 and V is TRBV28; TRBD2 aligns across 11 bases. The V gene's germline CDR1 is MDHEN and CDR2 SYDVKM. The CDR3 runs to 16 residues. V was pared by 1 base and J by 7 bases, with 9 bases of the junction left unmatched. DNA of the CDR3: TGTGCCAGCAGTTTATATTTGGCTAGCGGGAGGAGTGAGCAGTACTTC. Translated: CASSLYLASGRSEQYF.

The chain combines TRBV6-5 with TRBJ1-2; 7 nucleotides align to TRBD1. Germline CDR1 and CDR2: MNHEY and SVGAGI. The ends lost 0 bases at V and 8 bases at J; junction bases unmatched: 3. This CDR3 region has 13 residues. The CDR3 sequence is CASSYSTGVGYTF. CDR3 in DNA: TGTGCCAGCAGTTACTCCACAGGGGTCGGCTACACCTTC.

This clone was detected a few times. This chain joins TRBV6-1 and TRBJ2-7, with TRBD2 as a possible D gene (7 bases). The CDR3 spans 16 residues. The germline V and J ends were trimmed by 4 bases and 2 bases, with 18 bases remaining between them. Germline V gene sequence: CDR1 MNHNS, CDR2 SASEGT. The CDR3 loop reads CASSGPKGGAAYEQYF. The CDR3 DNA is TGTGCCAGCAGTGGCCCCAAGGGGGGGGCCGCCTACGAGCAGTACTTC.

The rearrangement uses TRBV5-1 and TRBJ1-1; no reliable D call. Trimming shortened V by 0 bases and J by 0 bases, and 15 bases separated the two germline ends. CDR1 and CDR2 (germline): SGHRS, YFSETQ. This CDR3 region has 17 residues. CDR3 residues: CASSLGSHQAVNTEAFF. DNA for the CDR3: TGCGCCAGCAGCTTGGGGTCACATCAGGCGGTGAACACTGAAGCTTTCTTT.

The chain links TRBV4-3 to TRBJ1-6; 7 bases fit TRBD1. Germline V gene lookup returns CDR1 LGHNA and CDR2 YSLEER. The CDR3 is 16 amino acids. Unmatched junction bases numbered 8, after V lost 2 bases and J lost 7 bases. DNA for the CDR3: TGCGCCAGCAGCCAATATGTGCAGGGGGACAATTCACCCCTCCACTTT. Residues: CASSQYVQGDNSPLHF.

A few counts support this clone. This chain joins TRBV6-4 and TRBJ2-4, with D unclear. The CDR3 has 16 residues. Trimming shortened V by 3 bases and J by 6 bases, and 18 bases separated the two germline ends. CDR1 and CDR2 from the germline V gene are MRHNA and SNTAGT. This CDR3 is CASSEIVSCDVNIQYF. CDR3 in DNA: TGTGCCAGCAGTGAAATAGTTTCTTGCGATGTAAACATTCAGTACTTC.

The gene calls are TRBV9 and TRBJ2-2, with 7 positions matching TRBD1. The CDR3 consists of 14 residues. CDR1 and CDR2 from the germline V gene are SGDLS and YYNGEE. J was trimmed by 4 bases and V by 4 bases; bases with no gene match: 4. The CDR3 is CASSRDRTTGELFF. CDR3 DNA sequence: TGTGCCAGCAGCCGGGACAGAACCACCGGGGAGCTGTTTTTT.